This TCR beta chain is drawn from a study of neoadjuvant anti-PD-1 for oral cavity cancer. Background on the study: Patients without progression got a fourth dose around day 43.

A word on this clone: Its antigen is still unknown.

Study-level points and caveats: Post-nivolumab, blood T cell clonality was significantly elevated in non-responders.

These oral cavity squamous cell carcinomas were HPV-negative and locally advanced. Method: immunoSEQ multiplex PCR; TCRdb's copy keeps in-frame clones and lacks some. The data contain about 72,000 clones, over 70% of them singletons. This CDR3 is 16 amino acids long. Trimming stripped 8 bases from V and 1 base from J, with 19 bases between. Germline CDR1 is LNHDA and CDR2 is SQIVND (reference sequence). The sequencing used PBMCs, collected before nivolumab (anti-PD-1) treatment. The chain couples TRBV19 to TRBJ2-3; weak D call: TRBD2 (5 bases). The source is a person aged 35-79 years with oral cavity squamous cell carcinoma. The CDR3 nucleotides read TGTGCCAGTGCCCTCCGGGGAGCGTTCGGCACAGATACGCAGTATTTT. Translation: CASALRGAFGTDTQYF.